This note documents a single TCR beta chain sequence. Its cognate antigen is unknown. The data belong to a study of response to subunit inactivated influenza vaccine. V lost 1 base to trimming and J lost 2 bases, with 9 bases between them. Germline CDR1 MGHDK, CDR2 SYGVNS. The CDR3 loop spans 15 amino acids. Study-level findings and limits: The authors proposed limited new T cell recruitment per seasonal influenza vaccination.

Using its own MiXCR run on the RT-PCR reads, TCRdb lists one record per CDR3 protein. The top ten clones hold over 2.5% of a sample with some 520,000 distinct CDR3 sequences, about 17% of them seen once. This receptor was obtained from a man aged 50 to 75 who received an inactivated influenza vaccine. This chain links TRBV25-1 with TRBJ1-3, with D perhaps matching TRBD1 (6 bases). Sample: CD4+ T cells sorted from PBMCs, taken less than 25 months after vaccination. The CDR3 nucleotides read TGTGCCAGCAGTGAATGGAAGGGGGCTGGAAACACCATATATTTT. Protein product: CASSEWKGAGNTIYF.